This T cell receptor beta chain was sequenced during a study of response to subunit inactivated influenza vaccine (dated by TCRdb to the late 2010s). A note on the overall study: Deep quantitative T cell receptor repertoire profiling was used in the study to track responses to a trivalent subunit inactivated influenza vaccine. What the work shows at the level of the full study, not this receptor alone: The authors proposed that each seasonal influenza vaccination may bring in only a limited number of new T cells.

Libraries came from RT-PCR. The instrument was an Illumina HiSeq 2500. TCRdb itself trimmed the public reads at Q25 with fastp, ran MiXCR and retained productive beta chains. A single entry per CDR3 protein holds the most common genes and DNA from its merged rows. The sample yields 150,000 to 200,000 distinct CDR3 sequences; roughly 10% were counted once. The ten biggest clones cover around 33% of the sample. This clonotype was observed many times. Its target antigen remains unknown. Base qualities are not at hand, and no much larger clone is one base apart. Trimming costs V 5 bases and J 0 bases, and their ends lie 16 bases apart. The CDR3 starts with the cysteine, ends with the phenylalanine, and has 16 residues. Of all the DNA, just the CDR3 is kept, 48 bases in frame from base 1. CDR1 is given as SEHNR and CDR2 as FQNEAQ, both from the germline V gene (reference sequence).

Sequenced material: CD8+ T cells sorted from PBMCs, taken less than 30 months after vaccination. The clonotype was recovered from a man aged 50 to 69 who received an inactivated influenza vaccine. Donor details come from another sample of the same person, matched by shared clones. The rearranged segments are TRBV7-9 and TRBJ1-1; TRBD1 is perhaps the D gene, given 5 matching bases. The CDR3 protein is CASSLGHSYLNTEAFF. The DNA sequence is as follows: TGTGCCAGCAGCCTAGGACACTCTTATTTGAACACTGAAGCTTTCTTT.